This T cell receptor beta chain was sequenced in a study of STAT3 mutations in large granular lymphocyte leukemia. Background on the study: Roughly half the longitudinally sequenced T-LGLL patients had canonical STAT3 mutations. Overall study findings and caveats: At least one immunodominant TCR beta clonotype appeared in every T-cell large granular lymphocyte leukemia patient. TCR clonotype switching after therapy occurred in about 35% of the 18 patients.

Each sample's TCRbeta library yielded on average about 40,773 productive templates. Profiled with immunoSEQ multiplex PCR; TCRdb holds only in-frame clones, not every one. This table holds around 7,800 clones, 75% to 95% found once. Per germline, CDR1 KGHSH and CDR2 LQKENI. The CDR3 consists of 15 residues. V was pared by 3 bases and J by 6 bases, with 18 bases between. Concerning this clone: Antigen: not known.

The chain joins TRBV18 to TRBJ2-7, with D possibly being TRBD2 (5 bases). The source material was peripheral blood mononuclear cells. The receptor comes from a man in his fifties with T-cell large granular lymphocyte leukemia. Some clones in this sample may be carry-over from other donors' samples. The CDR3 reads CASSPGVTRSFEQYF. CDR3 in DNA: TGTGCCAGCTCACCGGGAGTAACTCGGAGCTTCGAGCAGTACTTC.